Below are 19 T cell receptor beta chains sequenced from a single sample in a study of T-cell reconstitution after alpha-beta-depleted transplantation in children. The library targeted TCRbeta and was prepared with unique molecular identifiers. TCRdb called the PCR reads again in MiXCR, with one record for every CDR3 protein. This table has hundreds of thousands of distinct CDR3 sequences, about an eighth appearing once. The specimen comprised PBMCs, sampled before TCRalphabeta/CD19-depleted stem cell transplant. These receptors all stem from a girl aged 2-10 years with congenital amegakaryocytic thrombocytopenia, due to receive a stem cell transplant.

Comment on this clonotype: A much larger clone differs from this one at a single base, so this may be a read error. The rearrangement uses TRBV6-2 or TRBV6-3 and TRBJ2-1, with 8 positions matching TRBD2. The CDR3 spans 15 residues. V shed 6 bases, J shed 0 bases, and the junction held 4 bases outside the gene matches. Germline loops: CDR1 MNHEY, CDR2 SVGEGT. CDR3 residues: CASRAGTSSYNEQFF. The DNA of the CDR3 is TGTGCCAGCAGGGCCGGGACTAGCTCCTACAATGAGCAGTTCTTC.

This clonotype has only a few counts. The junction departs from germline at one end; a sequencing error may be responsible. The gene calls are TRBV12-5 and TRBJ1-2; 9 bases map to TRBD1. From germline, CDR1 is LGHNT and CDR2 FRNRAP. The CDR3 extends over 14 amino acids. The chain's CDR3 is CASGLALAGQGTSF. In nucleotides, the CDR3 is TGTGCTAGTGGTTTGGCTCTGGCAGGACAGGGGACGTCCTTC.

This clonotype was detected many times. This chain links TRBV6-2 or TRBV6-3 with TRBJ1-2; D perhaps matches TRBD1 (5 bases). The germline V and J ends were trimmed by 6 bases and 8 bases, with 25 bases remaining between them. Germline values: CDR1 MNHEY, CDR2 SVGEGT. The CDR3 loop spans 16 amino acids. The CDR3 coding sequence is TGTGCCAGCAGCCGACAGCCCGCTCTCCCCCTTACCGGCTACACCTTC. It codes for CASSRQPALPLTGYTF.

This clonotype was recorded a few times. V and J are TRBV7-6 and TRBJ2-1; 8 nucleotides match TRBD1. The CDR3 has 19 residues. After removal of 4 bases from V and 1 base from J, the junction contained 15 bases not matched to a gene. Germline CDR1 reads SGHVS; CDR2 reads FNYEAQ. For the CDR3, the DNA is TGTGCCAGCAGCTCCTATGCCCCCGTGGACAGGGAATCCTACAATGAGCAGTTCTTC. It is translated as CASSSYAPVDRESYNEQFF.

This clonotype was seen ten or more times. The chain couples TRBV4-1 to TRBJ2-7, with 9 bases fitting TRBD1. Germline V lookup: CDR1 MGHRA, CDR2 YSYEKL. This CDR3 has 18 residues. The V segment lost 4 bases and the J segment 3 bases; nucleotides outside the gene matches: 16. CDR3: CASSLIVGTGSLIYEQYF. The CDR3 DNA is TGCGCCAGCAGCCTCATAGTCGGGACAGGGTCCCTCATCTACGAGCAGTACTTC.

This clonotype was seen a few times. The CDR3 protein is CSVDSQLDTQYF. The CDR3 DNA follows: TGCAGCGTTGACAGCCAGCTAGATACGCAGTATTTT. The genes are TRBV29-1 and TRBJ2-3; D is undetermined. Germline V gene data show CDR1 as SQVTM and CDR2 as ANQGSEA. The CDR3 is 12 amino acids. V lost 3 bases, J lost 5 bases, and 9 bases lay in between.

The gene calls are TRBV7-8 and TRBJ2-3, with 15 bases identical to TRBD2. CDR1 is SGHVS, CDR2 FQNEAQ, per germline. The CDR3 runs to 17 residues. J was trimmed by 4 bases and V by 0 bases; bases with no gene match: 2. The CDR3 here is CASSLAGLAGGPDTQYF. CDR3 DNA sequence: TGTGCCAGCAGCTTAGCTGGACTAGCGGGAGGGCCAGATACGCAGTATTTT.

This clonotype was detected ten times or more. V and J are TRBV27 and TRBJ2-5, with no clear D. The germline gives CDR1 MNHEY, CDR2 SMNVEV (reference sequence). V gave up 4 bases and J gave up 1 base, with 19 bases separating them. The CDR3 has 17 amino acids. The CDR3 DNA reads TGTGCCAGCAGTTCGTTTATATTATCACGGAGCCAAGAGACCCAGTACTTC. Its translation: CASSSFILSRSQETQYF.

The chain is built from TRBV5-1 and TRBJ2-2, with 8 bases aligning to TRBD2. CDR3 length: 15 amino acids. Germline CDR1 and CDR2: SGHRS and YFSETQ. J lost 6 bases, V lost 1 base, and 5 bases had no gene match. Here the CDR3 reads CASSLLGLESGELFF. The CDR3 nucleotides read TGCGCCAGCAGCTTGTTGGGACTAGAGTCCGGGGAGCTGTTTTTT. Complete variable domain (other parts from reference TRBV5-1 and TRBJ2-2): KAGVTQTPRYLIKTRGQQVTLSCSPISGHRSVSWYQQTPGQGLQFLFEYFSETQRNKGNFPGRFSGRQFSNSRSEMNVSTLELGDSALYLCASSLLGLESGELFFGEGSRLTVL.

The J gene is TRBJ2-7, the V gene TRBV15, with a weak D call TRBD1 (6 bases). The germline CDR1 and CDR2 sequences are LNHNV and YYDKDF (reference sequence). V lost 3 bases, J lost 2 bases, and 8 bases lay in between. The CDR3 length is 13 residues. Here the CDR3 DNA reads TGTGCCACCAGCAGCGGACAGACCTACGAGCAGTACTTC. This codes for CATSSGQTYEQYF. Supplemented by reference TRBV15 and TRBJ2-7, the full variable domain reads DAMVIQNPRYQVTQFGKPVTLSCSQTLNHNVMYWYQQKSSQAPKLLFHYYDKDFNNEADTPDNFQSRRPNTSFCFLDIRSPGLGDTAMYLCATSSGQTYEQYFGPGTRLTVT.

Only a few counts were recorded for this clonotype. The chain is built from TRBV20-1 and TRBJ2-1; 12 bases are shared with TRBD2. The CDR3 has 15 amino acids. J gave up 4 bases and V 6 bases, and 7 bases lay outside the gene matches. Germline lookup yields CDR1 DFQATT and CDR2 SNEGSKA (reference sequence). The CDR3 reads CSAGPTSGRYNEQFF. The CDR3 DNA sequence: TGCAGTGCGGGCCCGACTAGCGGGAGATACAATGAGCAGTTCTTC.

This clonotype has ten or more counts. V gene TRBV10-3 combines with J gene TRBJ2-7; a weak D match, TRBD1 (5 bases). The CDR3 runs to 15 residues. CDR1 ENHRY and CDR2 SYGVKD come from the germline V gene. V was shortened by 0 bases and J by 2 bases, with 11 bases between the two germline ends. Here the CDR3 DNA reads TGTGCCATCAGTGAGTCAGGGGCGGAAACCTACGAGCAGTACTTC. Its translation is CAISESGAETYEQYF.

This clonotype was seen only a few times. V usage is TRBV20-1 and J usage is TRBJ2-7; no firm D call. The length of the CDR3 is 15 residues. Germline CDR1 and CDR2: DFQATT and SNEGSKA (reference sequence). Trimming took 3 bases from V and 3 from J, leaving 18 bases between them. The DNA of the CDR3 is TGCAGTGCTAGTTCCGACCTTAGATCTCTCTACGAGCAGTACTTC. Translation: CSASSDLRSLYEQYF.

This clonotype has ten or more counts. The J gene is TRBJ2-1, the V gene TRBV5-1; 12 bases are a match to TRBD2. CDR3 length: 15 residues. Germline CDR1 reads SGHRS; CDR2 reads YFSETQ. V was clipped by 3 bases and J by 7 bases; unmatched bases: 5. As DNA, the CDR3 is TGCGCCAGCAGCTCGACTAGCGGGAGCGGAAATGAGCAGTTCTTC. This translates into CASSSTSGSGNEQFF. Using reference TRBV5-1 and TRBJ2-1 for the parts outside the CDR3, the full variable domain is KAGVTQTPRYLIKTRGQQVTLSCSPISGHRSVSWYQQTPGQGLQFLFEYFSETQRNKGNFPGRFSGRQFSNSRSEMNVSTLELGDSALYLCASSSTSGSGNEQFFGPGTRLTVL.

This clonotype was detected a few times. V and J are TRBV5-5 and TRBJ2-7, with 7 nucleotides matching TRBD2. This CDR3 comprises 17 residues. Trimming at V came to 4 bases and at J to 2 bases, leaving 15 bases not matched to a gene. CDR1 is SGHKS and CDR2 is YYEKEE in the germline V gene (reference sequence). As DNA, the CDR3 is TGTGCCAGCAGCCTATCGTCCCTAGCGGAAAACCCCTACGAGCAGTACTTC. Its translation is CASSLSSLAENPYEQYF.

The chain recombines TRBV3-1 with TRBJ2-7; D is undetermined. Germline values: CDR1 LGHDT, CDR2 YNNKEL (reference sequence). The V gene lost 2 bases and the J gene lost 5 bases, with 7 bases spanning the gap. The CDR3 is 12 amino acids. The CDR3, as DNA: TGTGCCAGCAGCCAACAATTCGACGAGCAGTACTTC. It translates to CASSQQFDEQYF.

This clonotype was picked up many times. Germline is not matched at one junction end, which may reflect a read error. This chain uses TRBV20-1 with TRBJ2-3; 10 nucleotides agree with TRBD2. Germline loops: CDR1 DFQATT, CDR2 SNEGSKA (reference sequence). The length of the CDR3 is 14 residues. The CDR3 is CSGRPGTSVDTQYF. The CDR3 DNA is TGCAGTGGTAGACCCGGGACTAGCGTTGATACGCAGTATTTT.

This sequence joins TRBV20-1 and TRBJ2-5; D uncertain. Between the trimmed V and J ends, which lost 6 bases and 6 bases, there was a span of 11 bases. The CDR3 loop spans 11 amino acids. Per the germline V gene, CDR1 is DFQATT and CDR2 is SNEGSKA (reference sequence). In nucleotides, the CDR3 is TGCAGTGCGGGGATAGGACAGACCCAGTACTTC. Protein product: CSAGIGQTQYF.

In regard to this clonotype: Compared with germline, one end of the junction differs, possibly owing to a read error. The chain links TRBV12-3 or TRBV12-4 to TRBJ2-7, with D possibly TRBD1 on 5 matching bases. The CDR3 sequence is 13 residues long. CDR3: CASSSQESYEQHF. In DNA form, the CDR3 reads TGTGCCAGCAGTTCACAGGAGTCCTACGAGCAGCACTTC.